This T cell receptor (beta chain) was found in a study of response to subunit inactivated influenza vaccine. From the RT-PCR reads, TCRdb called clonotypes with MiXCR, one entry per CDR3 protein. The sample lists about 500,000 distinct CDR3 sequences, 16% occurring once. CDR3 length: 14 residues. Germline V gives CDR1 MNHNS, CDR2 SASEGT. V dropped 5 bases and J dropped 5; count of bases not matched to a gene: 5. This chain uses TRBV6-1 with TRBJ2-1; 8 bases line up with TRBD2. This clonotype was obtained from a man in his fifties or sixties who received an inactivated influenza vaccine. Source: CD4+ T cells sorted from PBMCs, taken around 2 years after vaccination. CDR3 residues: CASSRTSWDNEQFF. The CDR3 nucleotides are TGTGCCAGCAGTAGGACTAGCTGGGACAATGAGCAGTTCTTC.